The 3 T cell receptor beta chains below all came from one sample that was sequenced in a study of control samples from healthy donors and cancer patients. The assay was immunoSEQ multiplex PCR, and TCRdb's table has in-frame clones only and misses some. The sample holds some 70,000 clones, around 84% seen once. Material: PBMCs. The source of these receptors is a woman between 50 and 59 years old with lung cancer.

CDR3 region: CASRTGTGEVYGYTF. In DNA, the CDR3 is TGTGCCAGCAGAACCGGGACAGGGGAGGTCTATGGCTACACCTTC. The rearrangement joins TRBV28 to TRBJ1-2, with 10 nucleotides matching TRBD1. Germline trimming cut 6 bases from V and 4 bases from J; bases unmatched to any gene: 8. This CDR3 is built from 15 residues. Looked up from germline, CDR1 is MDHEN and CDR2 is SYDVKM.

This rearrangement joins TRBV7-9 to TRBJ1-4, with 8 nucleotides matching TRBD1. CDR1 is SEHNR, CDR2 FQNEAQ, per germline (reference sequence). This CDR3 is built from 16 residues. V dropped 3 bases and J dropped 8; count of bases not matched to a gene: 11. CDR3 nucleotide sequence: TGTGCCAGCAGCTTGGGACAGGCCCTAGGAGGCGAAAAACTGTTTTTT. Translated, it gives CASSLGQALGGEKLFF.

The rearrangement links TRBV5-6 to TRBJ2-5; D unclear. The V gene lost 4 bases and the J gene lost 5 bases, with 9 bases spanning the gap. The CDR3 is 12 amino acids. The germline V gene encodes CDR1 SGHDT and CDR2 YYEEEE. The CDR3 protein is CASSDDWETQYF. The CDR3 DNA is TGTGCCAGCAGCGATGACTGGGAGACCCAGTACTTC.